This TCR beta chain comes out of a study of prognosis after radiotherapy for stage I lung cancer. CDR3 length: 15 amino acids. Losses at the gene ends were 6 bases for V and 0 bases for J; bases not matched to a gene: 2. Germline loops: CDR1 MNHNS, CDR2 SASEGT. Amplicons of TCR beta CDR3 were generated from genomic DNA by two-round multiplex PCR. The authors ran first-round PCR with primers specific to each TRBV and TRBJ gene. A single record per CDR3 protein comes from TCRdb applying MiXCR to the multiplex PCR reads. The sample includes more than 7,500 distinct CDR3 sequences, roughly 60% of them seen just once. All patients, having had no prior chemotherapy, radiotherapy or other malignancies, were node-negative on CT and PET/CT.

The clonotype originates from a donor aged 50 or older with non-small cell lung cancer. The source was PBMCs, collected before or after stereotactic body radiation therapy (not recorded which). The rearrangement links TRBV6-1 to TRBJ2-1; 10 positions agree with TRBD2. The CDR3 protein is CASSVAGGSYNEQFF. DNA of the CDR3: TGTGCCAGCAGCGTAGCGGGGGGCTCCTACAATGAGCAGTTCTTC.